Listed below are T cell receptor beta chains from one sample, sequenced in a study of cytomegalovirus exposure and HLA in healthy donors. Profiling relied on immunoSEQ multiplex PCR, and the TCRdb table lists in-frame clones only, not all of them. This sample has some 130,000 clones, with about 74% found just once. Sequencing used PBMCs. These receptor sequences come from a man aged 35-49 years in good health and CMV-seronegative. CDR3s include the opening cysteine and the closing phenylalanine or tryptophan. The order of the fields is J gene, V gene, clone size, D gene, CDR3 DNA, CDR3 protein. D genes are given only for firm matches. The listing skips clone size in some rows; elsewhere it reads once, few, many or a size class.

TRBJ1-3 | TRBV5-6 | NA | TRBD1 | TGTGCCAGCAGCTTGCCCCTCGGTTCTCAGGGGGCCGACGGCACCATATATTTT | CASSLPLGSQGADGTIYF
TRBJ2-7 | TRBV15 | few | TRBD1 | TGTGCCACCAGCGCGGGACAGGGGAGAGACGAGCAGTACTTC | CATSAGQGRDEQYF
TRBJ1-1 | TRBV7-3 | NA | TRBD1 | TGTGCCAGCAGCCCTGACAGGGGGAATTCTGAAGCTTTCTTT | CASSPDRGNSEAFF
TRBJ1-2 | TRBV4-1 | NA | TRBD1 | TGCGCCAGCAGCCAGGGACAGTCCTACACCTTC | CASSQGQSYTF
TRBJ1-2 | TRBV19 | NA | NA | TGTGCCAGTAGTGTCGACTTCTATGGCTACACCTTC | CASSVDFYGYTF
TRBJ2-1 | TRBV5-1 | NA | NA | TGCGCCAGCAGCGCGGACAGATCCTACAATGAGCAGTTCTTC | CASSADRSYNEQFF
TRBJ2-7 | TRBV19 | NA | NA | TGTGCCAGTAGGGTGATTGGGGGCCGAGGGGTTGGCGAGCAGTACTTC | CASRVIGGRGVGEQYF
TRBJ1-2 | TRBV7-9 | NA | TRBD1 | TGTGCCAGCAGGGGGACAGGGGGCAGAAGCTATGGCTACACCTTC | CASRGTGGRSYGYTF
TRBJ2-1 | TRBV27 | NA | TRBD2 | TGTGCCAACGCGGGGCTAGCGGGGGGGATTTCCAATGAGCAGTTCTTC | CANAGLAGGISNEQFF
TRBJ2-1 | TRBV6-4 | NA | NA | TGTGCCAGCAGTGCGAACGGCTACAATGAGCAGTTCTTC | CASSANGYNEQFF
TRBJ2-2 | TRBV5-1 | NA | NA | TGCGCCAGCAGCTCGACCGGGACCGCGGGGTCCGGGGAGCTGTTTTTT | CASSSTGTAGSGELFF
TRBJ1-1 | TRBV5-1 | NA | TRBD1 | TGCGCCAGCAGCTTAACCGGGACAGTGAACACTGAAGCTTTCTTT | CASSLTGTVNTEAFF
TRBJ2-7 | TRBV4-1 | NA | TRBD1 | TGCGCCAGCAGCCAAGATACCGGGACAGGAGCGAACGAGCAGTACTTC | CASSQDTGTGANEQYF
TRBJ1-2 | TRBV10-3 | NA | TRBD1 | TGTGCCATAAAAACGGGACAGGGGGCGCGGGGCTACACCTTC | CAIKTGQGARGYTF
TRBJ1-2 | TRBV6-5 | NA | TRBD1 | TGTGCCAGCAGTTACTCGATATCGGGACAGTCTTATGGCTACACCTTC | CASSYSISGQSYGYTF
TRBJ1-6 | TRBV7-9 | NA | NA | TGTGCCAGCAGCTTCGGCAGCCAGGCGGGTTCACCCCTCCACTTT | CASSFGSQAGSPLHF
TRBJ1-3 | TRBV7-2 | NA | NA | TGTGCCAGCAGCAGTAGCTGGGGAGACACCATATATTTT | CASSSSWGDTIYF
TRBJ2-1 | TRBV9 | NA | TRBD2 | TGTGCCAGCAGCGTAGTAGCGGGGGCCTCCCCTGAGCAGTTCTTC | CASSVVAGASPEQFF
TRBJ2-7 | TRBV29-1 | NA | TRBD2 | TGCAGCGTTGTGGCGGGGACTAGCGGGGACGAGCAGTACTTC | CSVVAGTSGDEQYF
TRBJ2-7 | TRBV5-6 | NA | TRBD1 | TGTGCCAGCAGCTCGGGACAGGGTGTATGGCAGTACTTC | CASSSGQGVWQYF
TRBJ2-2 | TRBV9 | NA | TRBD1 | TGTGCCAGCAGCGTAACGGGGACAGGGTGGACCGGGGAGCTGTTTTTT | CASSVTGTGWTGELFF
TRBJ1-2 | TRBV30 | NA | TRBD1 | TGTGCCTGTGACAGGGATGGCTACACCTTC | CACDRDGYTF
TRBJ2-7 | TRBV7-2 | NA | NA | TGTGCCAGCAACGAACCGAGAAGCTCCTACGAGCAGTACTTC | CASNEPRSSYEQYF
TRBJ2-7 | TRBV7-3 | NA | TRBD1 | TGTGCCAGCAGCGGGTCGACAGGGGAATCCTACGAGCAGTACTTC | CASSGSTGESYEQYF
TRBJ2-1 | TRBV30 | NA | NA | TGTGCCTGGAGTGTTTGGAGGAATGAGCAGTTCTTC | CAWSVWRNEQFF
TRBJ2-1 | TRBV9 | few | TRBD2 | TGTGCCAGCAGCGTAGGCGGGGGGACTGACAATGAGCAGTTCTTC | CASSVGGGTDNEQFF
TRBJ1-2 | TRBV28 | once | TRBD1 | TGTGCCAGCAGCTCCGCCGGACAGGGGGCTGACTATGGCTACACCTTC | CASSSAGQGADYGYTF
TRBJ2-1 | TRBV5-1 | once | NA | TGCGCCAGCAGCGCAAAGACTGAGAGCGGAGATCGTTCTCACAATGAGCAGTTCTTC | CASSAKTESGDRSHNEQFF
TRBJ1-1 | TRBV12-5 | NA | TRBD1 | TGTGCTAGTGCTAAGGGGACAGGATTGAACACTGAAGCTTTCTTT | CASAKGTGLNTEAFF
TRBJ2-6 | TRBV10-3 | NA | NA | TGTGCCATCAGTGGGACAGCCAGCTCTGGGGCCAACGTCCTGACTTTC | CAISGTASSGANVLTF
TRBJ2-7 | TRBV5-4 | NA | TRBD2 | TGTGCCAGCAGCGCAGGACTAGCGGGAGGGGGGTACGAGCAGTACTTC | CASSAGLAGGGYEQYF
TRBJ1-5 | TRBV23-1 | NA | TRBD1 | TGCGCCAGCAGTCCAGCTTCAGACAGGGAGAATCAGCCCCAGCATTTT | CASSPASDRENQPQHF
TRBJ2-5 | TRBV5-1 | NA | NA | TGCGCCAGCAGCCTGCAGGGATACCAAGAGACCCAGTACTTC | CASSLQGYQETQYF
TRBJ1-5 | TRBV6-5 | NA | TRBD1 | TGTGCCAGCAGTCTAAGCGGACAGGGCAATCAGCCCCAGCATTTT | CASSLSGQGNQPQHF
TRBJ1-4 | TRBV5-1 | NA | TRBD1 | TGCGCCAGCAGCTTCAACCCTGGGACAGGGGCTAATGAAAAACTGTTTTTT | CASSFNPGTGANEKLFF
TRBJ1-1 | TRBV19 | NA | NA | TGTGCCAGTACGTTCAGTCAGAACACTGAAGCTTTCTTT | CASTFSQNTEAFF
TRBJ2-7 | TRBV6-1 | NA | TRBD2 | TGTGCCAGCAGTGACTCTAGCGGGAGAAACGAGCAGTACTTC | CASSDSSGRNEQYF